These T cell receptor beta chains were read from a single sample in a study of shared clonotypes between healthy human individuals. TCRdb's table, derived via immunoSEQ multiplex PCR, lists solely in-frame clones and lacks some. The sample comprises about 96,000 clones, almost 70% of which are singletons, and 50% rests with the top ten. Sample: memory CD8+ T cells sorted from blood. Receptors were obtained from a man younger than 40 in good health. Each CDR3 is given with its conserved first and last residue. A D gene is named only where the DNA matches it firmly. Clone size appears in some rows only: once, few, many, or a class for an expanded clone.

v_gene	j_gene	d_gene	abundance	CDR3nt	CDR3aa
TRBV28	TRBJ2-7	.	.	TGTGCCAGCAGTCCCTCGCCCCCCTACGAGCAGTACTTC	CASSPSPPYEQYF
TRBV19	TRBJ2-1	.	few	TGTGCCAGTACCCTCTCCGGATTAGCGTGGAATGAGCAGTTCTTC	CASTLSGLAWNEQFF
TRBV11-1	TRBJ1-4	.	.	TGTGCCAGCAGCCGCCACTTTGTCCTGAGAGGGAATGAAAAACTGTTTTTT	CASSRHFVLRGNEKLFF
TRBV5-4	TRBJ1-1	.	.	TGTGCCAGCAGCTTGTATCGTGGGGGGACTGAAGCTTTCTTT	CASSLYRGGTEAFF
TRBV27	TRBJ2-7	.	.	TGTGCCAGCCGAAACCCCCCTCACGAGCAGTACTTC	CASRNPPHEQYF
TRBV9	TRBJ2-1	.	few	TGTGCCAGCAGCGCGGGGACACTCGGGAGCAATGAGCAGTTCTTC	CASSAGTLGSNEQFF
TRBV28	TRBJ2-7	.	.	TGTGCCAGCAGTTCGAGAGACGAGCAGTACTTC	CASSSRDEQYF
TRBV6-4	TRBJ2-1	.	few	TGTGCCAGCAGTGACGGGCAAGGAGGCAATGAGCAGTTCTTC	CASSDGQGGNEQFF
TRBV28	TRBJ2-7	.	.	TGTGCCAGCAGCTCCCGAGCGGGTCAATTCAGTTACGAGCAGTACTTC	CASSSRAGQFSYEQYF
TRBV7-9	TRBJ2-3	TRBD2	.	TGTGCCAGCAGCCCAGCCGGCGGGGGGCGAGCAGATACGCAGTATTTT	CASSPAGGGRADTQYF
TRBV6-4	TRBJ2-5	TRBD1	.	TGTGCCAGCAGTCCGGGACAGGGGGCTACAGAGACCCAGTACTTC	CASSPGQGATETQYF
TRBV5-1	TRBJ2-7	.	.	TGCGCCAGCAGCTTGGAGGTAGGGATTACCTCCTACGAGCAGTACTTC	CASSLEVGITSYEQYF
TRBV25-1	TRBJ2-6	.	medium-sized	TGTGCCAGCAGTGACCACTCTGGGGCCAACGTCCTGACTTTC	CASSDHSGANVLTF
TRBV19	TRBJ2-6	.	.	TGTGCCAGTAGTTATGTCAGGGGTATTTCCTCTGGGGCCAACGTCCTGACTTTC	CASSYVRGISSGANVLTF
TRBV7-9	TRBJ2-7	.	many	TGTGCCAGCAGCTTAAACCCGACAGGAAGGCTCTACGAGCAGTACTTC	CASSLNPTGRLYEQYF
TRBV7-2	TRBJ2-1	TRBD2	.	TGTGCCAGCAGCTTAGGGCTAGCGGGGATCAATGAGCAGTTCTTC	CASSLGLAGINEQFF
TRBV7-9	TRBJ2-5	.	.	TGTGCCAGCAGCGGGGCGGCGCATCAAGAGACCCAGTACTTC	CASSGAAHQETQYF
TRBV18	TRBJ1-5	.	.	TGTGCCAGCTCACCAGAGGGGAATAGGCAGCCCCAGCATTTT	CASSPEGNRQPQHF
TRBV6-5	TRBJ2-7	.	.	TGTGCCAGCAGTTCTTGGGGGGAGGCCTACGAGCAGTACTTC	CASSSWGEAYEQYF
TRBV5-4	TRBJ2-3	TRBD2	.	TGTGCCAGCAGCTTGATCACTAGCGGGAGGGCCTATACGCAGTATTTT	CASSLITSGRAYTQYF
TRBV28	TRBJ2-7	TRBD2	many	TGTGCCAGCAGTAGCGGGGTGAGCTACGAGCAGTACTTC	CASSSGVSYEQYF
TRBV9	TRBJ2-4	.	.	TGTGCCAGCTCCCCCGGAGGGCAGGGGAGCGGAAACATTCAGTACTTC	CASSPGGQGSGNIQYF
TRBV7-9	TRBJ1-3	.	.	TGTGCCAGCAGCATAGAGGCAATGTACTCTGGAAACACCATATATTTT	CASSIEAMYSGNTIYF
TRBV2	TRBJ1-3	.	medium-sized	TGTGCCACCGTGACCAATCTGGGAAACACCATATATTTT	CATVTNLGNTIYF
TRBV6-5	TRBJ2-3	TRBD1	.	TGTGCCAGCAGTTACCGTAACAGGGGTGCAGATACGCAGTATTTT	CASSYRNRGADTQYF
TRBV15	TRBJ1-2	.	.	TGTGCCACCAGCAGGACCCGGGCCCCGGAGGGCTACACCTTC	CATSRTRAPEGYTF
TRBV10-1	TRBJ2-1	.	.	TGCGCCGCCTCAGCCGTGCCGGGAGTTGGGTCTGATGAGCAGTTCTTC	CAASAVPGVGSDEQFF
TRBV29-1	TRBJ2-1	TRBD2	once	TGCAGCGTTGGCGCGGGAGACGACAATGAGCAGTTCTTC	CSVGAGDDNEQFF
TRBV11-2	TRBJ2-7	.	.	TGTGCCAGCAGCTTATCGGGCCTGGCGGGACAGTACGAGCAGTACTTC	CASSLSGLAGQYEQYF
TRBV6-5	TRBJ1-1	.	.	TGTGCCAGCAGTTCGACAGTTTACACTGAAGCTTTCTTT	CASSSTVYTEAFF
TRBV5-6	TRBJ2-1	TRBD2	few	TGTGCCAGCAGCTACCGGGGACTAGAACACAATGAGCAGTTCTTC	CASSYRGLEHNEQFF
TRBV6-1	TRBJ2-3	TRBD2	few	TGTGCCAGCAGTGGACTAGCGGGGTCAGATACGCAGTATTTT	CASSGLAGSDTQYF
TRBV4-3	TRBJ1-5	.	.	TGCGCCAGCAGCCAAGTAAGAGGGGCCAATCAGCCCCAGCATTTT	CASSQVRGANQPQHF
TRBV5-6	TRBJ1-3	.	.	TGTGCCAGCAGCTTGCAGCGAAACACCATATATTTT	CASSLQRNTIYF
TRBV7-9	TRBJ1-2	TRBD1	.	TGTGCCAGCAGCTTAGCAGGGGGCCTCTATGGCTACACCTTC	CASSLAGGLYGYTF
TRBV23-1	TRBJ1-5	.	once	TGCGCCAGCAGTCAAGGACAGCCCCAGCATTTT	CASSQGQPQHF
TRBV14	TRBJ2-5	.	.	TGTGCCAGCAGCCAAATTCTACAGGGTTTCCAGTACTTC	CASSQILQGFQYF
TRBV4-3	TRBJ2-1	TRBD2	few	TGCGCCAGCAGCCAATGGGGGAGGCTAGCGGGAGGCAATGAGCAGTTCTTC	CASSQWGRLAGGNEQFF
TRBV14	TRBJ2-1	TRBD1	.	TGTGCCAGCAGCCAAGTACCAGGGGGAGCGAATGAGCAGTTCTTC	CASSQVPGGANEQFF
TRBV10-2	TRBJ1-2	.	.	TGCGCCAGCTCTGAGGGAGGTTACTATGGCTACACCTTC	CASSEGGYYGYTF
TRBV18	TRBJ1-2	.	.	TGTGCCAGCTCACCACCGGCAGGCTCTAACTATGGCTACACCTTC	CASSPPAGSNYGYTF
TRBV7-9	TRBJ1-4	.	few	TGTGCCAGCCGAGCTGTTACGGGTGAAAAACTGTTTTTT	CASRAVTGEKLFF